Below are 25 T cell receptor beta chains sequenced from a single sample in a study of blood T cell repertoires in COVID-19 (dated by TCRdb to 2020 to 2022). To prepare the library, the immunoSEQ multiplex PCR assay was applied. Held by TCRdb, this immuneACCESS table contains in-frame sequences only and omits some clones. Under half of the omission traces to an unresolved V gene where checked; the cause of the rest is unknown. In this sample the table shows about 340,000 clones, approximately 83% of which occur a single time. The ten largest clones capture roughly 4.2% of the sample. The sequenced material came from PBMCs or T cells enriched from blood (not recorded which). Receptor source: a woman aged 40 to 55 with acute COVID-19.

This clone has just a few counts. This chain connects TRBV4-3 to TRBJ1-6; 11 bases agree with TRBD1. The CDR3 is 17 amino acids. CDR1 is LGHNA and CDR2 is YSLEER in the germline V gene. The junction had 10 bases not matched to a gene; V was cut back by 2 bases and J by 10 bases. DNA for the CDR3: TGCGCCAGCAGCCAACTTCGGACAGGGGGCACGGCATCACCCCTCCACTTT. It is translated as CASSQLRTGGTASPLHF.

The chain has TRBV18 and TRBJ1-3; TRBD1 matches 7 bases. V trimming: 5 bases; J trimming: 0 bases; junction bases outside the gene matches: 4. Germline CDR1 reads KGHSH; CDR2 reads LQKENI. The length of the CDR3 is 15 residues. CDR3 bases: TGTGCCAGCTCAGAGGGACAGTTCTCTGGAAACACCATATATTTT. It is translated as CASSEGQFSGNTIYF.

The CDR3 region has the DNA TGTGCCAGCAGCCTTCGTCGGTCCCATCTAGGCTATGGCTACACCTTC. Residues: CASSLRRSHLGYGYTF. The chain links TRBV7-2 to TRBJ1-2; D uncertain. This CDR3 spans 16 amino acids. Looked up from germline, CDR1 is SGHTA and CDR2 is FQGNSA. Trimming cost V 5 bases and J 4 bases, with 20 bases left between them.

This chain connects TRBV19 to TRBJ1-1; 7 bases match TRBD1. Germline assignment: CDR1 LNHDA and CDR2 SQIVND (reference sequence). V was pared by 5 bases and J by 1 base, with 10 bases of the junction left unmatched. This CDR3 has 16 residues. The CDR3 region is CASSPRQGRGNTEAFF. The CDR3 DNA is TGTGCCAGTAGTCCTCGACAGGGCCGGGGGAACACTGAAGCTTTCTTT.

This CDR3 reads CASSPDRRETQYF. In DNA form, the CDR3 reads TGTGCCAGCAGCCCCGACAGAAGAGAGACCCAGTACTTC. The chain is built from TRBV7-8 and TRBJ2-5; possibly TRBD1 for D (5 bases). CDR1 is SGHVS and CDR2 is FQNEAQ in the germline V gene. The CDR3 has 13 residues. The V and J ends lost 5 bases and 4 bases respectively, with 11 bases between them. Using reference TRBV7-8 and TRBJ2-5 for the parts outside the CDR3, the full variable domain is GAGVSQSPRYKVAKRGQDVALRCDPISGHVSLFWYQQALGQGPEFLTYFQNEAQLDKSGLPSDRFFAERPEGSVSTLKIQRTQQEDSAVYLCASSPDRRETQYFGPGTRLLVL.

The V call is TRBV7-6, the J call TRBJ2-1; 9 bases match TRBD2. The germline CDR1 and CDR2 sequences are SGHVS and FNYEAQ. V gave up 7 bases and J gave up 5 bases; unmatched junction bases: 9. This CDR3 region has 15 residues. CDR3 in amino acids: CASTSLAGADNEQFF. The CDR3 DNA sequence: TGTGCCAGCACCTCATTAGCGGGAGCGGACAATGAGCAGTTCTTC.

V and J are TRBV7-9 and TRBJ2-6, with D unclear. This CDR3 spans 18 amino acids. V was cut by 0 bases and J by 0 bases, with 12 bases left in between. The germline V gene has CDR1 SEHNR and CDR2 FQNEAQ (reference sequence). For the CDR3, the DNA is TGTGCCAGCAGCTTAGCGTTTCGTGCAGACTCTGGGGCCAACGTCCTGACTTTC. Translation: CASSLAFRADSGANVLTF.

J is TRBJ1-5 and V is TRBV7-2; D not resolved. Germline V gene sequence: CDR1 SGHTA, CDR2 FQGNSA. Trimming pared 3 bases from V and 7 bases from J, leaving 7 bases between. This CDR3 comprises 12 residues. The CDR3 DNA reads TGTGCCAGCAGCTTCATGGGCCAGCCCCAGCATTTT. This codes for CASSFMGQPQHF.

This sequence joins TRBV5-4 and TRBJ2-7; tentative D call: TRBD1 (5 bases). The CDR3 loop spans 15 amino acids. From germline, CDR1 is SGHNT and CDR2 YYREEE (reference sequence). V lost 3 bases to trimming and J lost 0 bases, with 13 bases between them. The CDR3: CASSSKDIPSYEQYF. CDR3 sequence (DNA): TGTGCCAGCAGCTCTAAGGACATCCCCTCCTACGAGCAGTACTTC.

This chain links TRBV9 with TRBJ1-5; TRBD1 matches 9 bases. The CDR3 runs to 18 residues. Per germline, CDR1 SGDLS and CDR2 YYNGEE. The trim removed 3 bases at V and 3 bases at J, leaving 13 bases unmatched. CDR3 sequence: CASSATGGPGWFNQPQHF. The CDR3, as DNA: TGTGCCAGCAGCGCCACAGGGGGCCCTGGATGGTTCAATCAGCCCCAGCATTTT.

The rearrangement uses TRBV28 and TRBJ2-5; D perhaps matches TRBD2 (7 bases). V lost 4 bases to trimming and J lost 5 bases, with 17 bases between them. Germline assignment: CDR1 MDHEN and CDR2 SYDVKM. This CDR3 comprises 15 residues. CDR3 bases: TGTGCCAGCAGTTCCCCCGGCGGGGGCCGGGAGACCCAGTACTTC. Its translation is CASSSPGGGRETQYF.

The chain recombines TRBV6-1 with TRBJ1-1; the match to TRBD1 covers 10 bases. The CDR3 extends over 15 amino acids. CDR1 is MNHNS, CDR2 SASEGT, per germline. V lost 3 bases, J lost 3 bases, and 4 bases stayed unmatched. CDR3 amino acids: CASSDDRGRDTEAFF. CDR3 DNA: TGTGCCAGCAGTGACGACAGGGGGCGAGACACTGAAGCTTTCTTT.

This clone appeared once. V gene TRBV9 combines with J gene TRBJ1-2; D might be TRBD1 (6 bases). This CDR3 is built from 16 residues. Trimming took off 4 bases at V and 3 bases at J, with 19 bases between the two ends. CDR1 is SGDLS, CDR2 YYNGEE, per germline. The CDR3 spells CASSIRGAGEDYGYTF. For the CDR3, the DNA is TGTGCCAGCAGCATCCGGGGGGCAGGGGAGGACTATGGCTACACCTTC.

The chain couples TRBV18 to TRBJ1-1, with D perhaps matching TRBD1 (6 bases). This CDR3 has 14 residues. Germline loops: CDR1 KGHSH, CDR2 LQKENI. V dropped 0 bases and J dropped 5 bases, with 10 bases sitting between them. The CDR3 region has the DNA TGTGCCAGCTCACCACCGGGGGCGTGGACTGAAGCTTTCTTT. Amino acid sequence: CASSPPGAWTEAFF.

V and J are TRBV7-2 and TRBJ2-5, with D tentatively TRBD2 (5 bases). Between the trimmed V and J ends, which lost 2 bases and 2 bases, there was a span of 9 bases. The CDR3 spans 14 residues. From germline, CDR1 is SGHTA and CDR2 FQGNSA. CDR3 DNA: TGTGCCAGCAGCTTAACGGGGTTGCAAGAGACCCAGTACTTC. Translated, it gives CASSLTGLQETQYF.

The chain carries TRBV15 and TRBJ1-3; D unclear. In germline, CDR1 is LNHNV, CDR2 YYDKDF (reference sequence). V was clipped by 0 bases and J by 2 bases, with 11 bases between them. The CDR3 has 16 residues. As DNA, the CDR3 is TGTGCCACCAGCAGAGATCCGAGTACAGCTGGAAACACCATATATTTT. Translating it yields CATSRDPSTAGNTIYF.

This sequence joins TRBV7-3 and TRBJ2-5; TRBD2 aligns across 8 bases. Per the germline V gene, CDR1 is SGHTA and CDR2 is FQGTGA. The CDR3 spans 15 residues. V lost 0 bases, J lost 4 bases, and 4 bases stayed unmatched. The CDR3 DNA reads as TGTGCCAGCAGCTTAACCTCGGGAGGGCTAGAGACCCAGTACTTC. Translated, it gives CASSLTSGGLETQYF.

The V gene is TRBV7-2, the J gene TRBJ2-2; 10 nucleotides match TRBD2. This CDR3 is built from 15 residues. V was pared by 5 bases and J by 1 base, with 1 base of the junction left unmatched. CDR1 and CDR2 from the germline V gene are SGHTA and FQGNSA. CDR3 residues: CASSRTSGNTGELFF. In DNA, the CDR3 is TGTGCCAGCAGCCGGACTAGCGGGAACACCGGGGAGCTGTTTTTT.

The chain carries TRBV6-5 and TRBJ2-5, with a tentative D call TRBD2 (6 bases). V was trimmed by 0 bases and J by 4 bases, leaving 9 bases between them. This CDR3 comprises 14 residues. Germline values: CDR1 MNHEY, CDR2 SVGAGI. DNA of the CDR3: TGTGCCAGCAGTTACTCGGGGGGAGGAGAGACCCAGTACTTC. Its protein is CASSYSGGGETQYF.

This clone showed up just once. This chain joins TRBV18 and TRBJ1-5; 7 positions agree with TRBD1. This CDR3 has 15 residues. Per germline, CDR1 KGHSH and CDR2 LQKENI. With 4 bases clipped from V and 5 bases from J, the junction kept 8 bases outside the gene matches. This CDR3 is CASSRDSQRDQPQHF. The CDR3 region has the DNA TGTGCCAGCTCACGGGACAGTCAACGGGATCAGCCCCAGCATTTT. Full variable domain (rest looked up from reference TRBV18 and TRBJ1-5): NAGVMQNPRHLVRRRGQEARLRCSPMKGHSHVYWYRQLPEEGLKFMVYLQKENIIDESGMPKERFSAEFPKEGPSILRIQQVVRGDSAAYFCASSRDSQRDQPQHFGDGTRLSIL.

This chain joins TRBV7-8 and TRBJ1-6, with unresolved D. CDR3 length equals 15 residues. Germline V gene lookup returns CDR1 SGHVS and CDR2 FQNEAQ. V dropped 4 bases and J dropped 5 bases, with 12 bases sitting between them. The CDR3 here is CASSSAEFHNSPLHF. CDR3 nucleotide sequence: TGTGCCAGCAGCTCCGCAGAATTCCATAATTCACCCCTCCACTTT.

V and J are TRBV28 and TRBJ2-7; weak D call: TRBD1 (7 bases). The CDR3 consists of 16 residues. The germline V and J ends were trimmed by 5 bases and 6 bases, with 23 bases remaining between them. CDR1 MDHEN and CDR2 SYDVKM come from the germline V gene. The CDR3 loop reads CASSLRSYHRGGEQYF. In DNA, the CDR3 is TGTGCCAGCAGTCTCCGCAGTTATCACAGGGGAGGCGAGCAGTACTTC.

V is TRBV28 and J is TRBJ2-1, with D perhaps matching TRBD2 (5 bases). CDR1 and CDR2 from the germline V gene are MDHEN and SYDVKM. This CDR3 spans 18 amino acids. V shed 6 bases and J shed 9 bases, with 30 bases lying between them. Here the CDR3 DNA reads TGTGCCAGCAGCCACGGACTGAATAAGGTGTTCGGGCTTGTTGAGCAGTTCTTC. It codes for CASSHGLNKVFGLVEQFF.

This clone showed up just a few times. The chain carries TRBV19 and TRBJ2-7; tentative D call: TRBD1 (6 bases). This CDR3 contains 17 residues. Trimming took 5 bases from V and 5 from J, leaving 25 bases between them. Germline V CDR1 and CDR2: LNHDA, SQIVND (reference sequence). CDR3 DNA sequence: TGTGCCAGTAGTTTCGGATCCGGACAGCAATATCGACACGAGCAGTACTTC. This gives the protein CASSFGSGQQYRHEQYF.

The rearrangement links TRBV3-1 (or the pseudogene TRBV3-2) to TRBJ2-7; 9 nucleotides line up with TRBD1. The CDR3 runs 15 residues. The germline V gene encodes CDR1 LGHDT and CDR2 YNNKEL (reference sequence). Trimming at V came to 2 bases and at J to 4 bases, leaving 6 bases not matched to a gene. The CDR3 reads CASSQPGTGIYEQYF. The CDR3, as DNA: TGTGCCAGCAGCCAACCCGGGACAGGGATTTACGAGCAGTACTTC.